These 10 T cell receptor beta chains were sequenced from one sample in a study of blood T cells in healthy people across ages. Primers used in a second PCR of roughly 7 to 12 cycles were a sample-barcoded 5' primer and a J-beta primer mix. MiXCR, run by TCRdb on the 5' RACE reads, gives a single entry per CDR3 protein. The sample lists 1.5 million or so distinct CDR3 sequences, 42% occurring once. The sequenced material came from blood. These TCRs come from a woman between 18 and 30 years old in good health.

This clonotype was seen more than once but under ten times. This chain joins TRBV4-2 and TRBJ1-4; D gene unclear. The CDR3 is 14 residues long. The germline gives CDR1 LGHNA, CDR2 YNFKEQ. The germline V and J ends were trimmed by 0 bases and 8 bases, with 10 bases remaining between them. The CDR3 sequence is CASSQELRGEKLFF. The CDR3 coding sequence is TGTGCCAGCAGCCAAGAACTTCGAGGGGAAAAACTGTTTTTT.

This clonotype turned up a few times. The rearrangement uses TRBV6-5 and TRBJ2-3; TRBD2 matches 14 bases. Unmatched junction bases numbered 5, after V lost 0 bases and J lost 0 bases. CDR1 MNHEY and CDR2 SVGAGI come from the germline V gene. This CDR3 contains 19 residues. The CDR3 bases are TGTGCCAGCAGTTACTCAGGGACTAGCGGGGGTACTAGCACAGATACGCAGTATTTT. Translated, it gives CASSYSGTSGGTSTDTQYF.

V is TRBV28 and J is TRBJ2-3; D is possibly TRBD2 (6 bases). Germline assignment: CDR1 MDHEN and CDR2 SYDVKM. CDR3 length equals 12 residues. V was pared by 2 bases and J by 8 bases, with 8 bases between. The CDR3 is CASSLAGGTQYF. The CDR3 coding sequence is TGTGCCAGCAGTTTAGCCGGGGGTACGCAGTATTTT.

The chain's CDR3 is CASSSLRAGHTDTQYF. The CDR3 DNA reads TGTGCCAGCAGCTCGTTACGGGCAGGCCACACAGATACGCAGTATTTT. This sequence joins TRBV7-9 and TRBJ2-3; unclear D gene. The V gene's germline CDR1 is SEHNR and CDR2 FQNEAQ (reference sequence). V was pared by 4 bases and J by 2 bases, with 16 bases between. The CDR3 is 16 residues long. The full variable domain, with the rest looked up from reference TRBV7-9 and TRBJ2-3, is DTGVSQNPRHKITKRGQNVTFRCDPISEHNRLYWYRQTLGQGPEFLTYFQNEAQLEKSRLLSDRFSAERPKGSFSTLEIQRTEQGDSAMYLCASSSLRAGHTDTQYFGPGTRLTVL.

For this clonotype: One junction end disagrees with the germline gene, perhaps due to a read error. The chain carries TRBV25-1 and TRBJ1-6; 8 nucleotides line up with TRBD1. Germline loops: CDR1 MGHDK, CDR2 SYGVNS. CDR3 length: 14 residues. This CDR3 reads CASGGQGDNSPPHF. The CDR3 DNA sequence: TGTGCCAGCGGAGGACAGGGTGATAATTCACCCCCCCACTTT. The entire variable domain, with the rest obtained from reference TRBV25-1 and TRBJ1-6, is as follows: EADIYQTPRYLVIGTGKKITLECSQTMGHDKMYWYQQDPGMELHLIHYSYGVNSTEKGDLSSESTVSRIRTEHFPLTLESARPSHTSQYLCASGGQGDNSPPHFGNGTRLTVT.

The V gene is TRBV4-2, the J gene TRBJ1-4, with D unresolved. The CDR3 covers 12 residues. Germline V gene data show CDR1 as LGHNA and CDR2 as YNFKEQ. V gave up 2 bases and J gave up 10 bases, with 8 bases separating them. DNA of the CDR3: TGTGCCAGCAGCCAATATCGCAGAAAACTGTTTTTT. Translated: CASSQYRRKLFF.

The V call is TRBV7-2, the J call TRBJ2-5; 9 nucleotides align to TRBD2. This CDR3 spans 14 amino acids. With V trimmed by 7 bases and J by 11 bases, 14 bases remained unmatched. Germline CDR1 and CDR2: SGHTA and FQGNSA. CDR3 nucleotides: TGTGCCAGCACCTCGACTAGCGGCGGTGCTGAGCAGTACTTC. It yields the protein CASTSTSGGAEQYF. Drawing the rest from reference TRBV7-2 and TRBJ2-5, the complete variable domain is GAGVSQSPSNKVTEKGKDVELRCDPISGHTALYWYRQSLGQGLEFLIYFQGNSAPDKSGLPSDRFSAERTGGSVSTLTIQRTQQEDSAVYLCASTSTSGGAEQYFGPGTRLLVL.

The V and J genes are TRBV15 and TRBJ2-7; 8 nucleotides match TRBD1. Germline values: CDR1 LNHNV, CDR2 YYDKDF (reference sequence). Trimming at V came to 1 base and at J to 3 bases, leaving 8 bases not matched to a gene. The CDR3 runs 16 residues. CDR3 DNA: TGTGCCACCAGCAGAGCTTGGACAGGGACAAACTACGAGCAGTACTTC. Translation: CATSRAWTGTNYEQYF.

The V gene is TRBV20-1, the J gene TRBJ1-2, with D possibly TRBD1 on 6 matching bases. The germline gives CDR1 DFQATT, CDR2 SNEGSKA (reference sequence). This CDR3 is 14 amino acids long. The V end lost 1 base, the J end lost 6 bases, and 15 bases lay between the germline ends. The CDR3 DNA follows: TGCAGTGCTAGAGGGGGGGCCTCTCCCGATGGCTACACCTTC. This translates into CSARGGASPDGYTF.

V usage is TRBV27 and J usage is TRBJ2-2; the match to TRBD1 covers 9 bases. Germline-derived CDR1 and CDR2 are MNHEY and SMNVEV (reference sequence). The CDR3 consists of 15 residues. V lost 6 bases, J lost 7 bases, and 9 bases stayed unmatched. CDR3 nucleotide sequence: TGTGCCAGCAGCACGGGACAGGGTCTAGGCGGGGAGCTGTTTTTT. Its protein product is CASSTGQGLGGELFF.